One and the same sample provided the 29 T cell receptor beta chains below, sequenced in a study of post-analysis software for immune sequencing data. General study findings and limits: Patients used five TRBV segments, including TRBV5-6, TRBV5-1 and TRBV20-1, more often than controls.

Built from TCR beta cDNA, the libraries had unique molecular identifiers in them. TCRdb analysed the PCR reads with MiXCR anew, one entry per CDR3 protein. Here the sample spans 750,000 to 950,000 distinct CDR3 sequences, under 60% being singletons. Their cognate antigens are unknown. The sample consisted of blood. These receptors all come from a girl between 5 and 17 years old with multiple sclerosis.

This chain uses TRBV29-1 with TRBJ2-1; D remains unclear. CDR3 size: 14 residues. Germline CDR1 is SQVTM and CDR2 is ANQGSEA. The V gene lost 4 bases and the J gene lost 0 bases, with 10 bases spanning the gap. The CDR3 nucleotides read TGCAGCGTTGCGCGCTCCAGCTCCTACAATGAGCAGTTCTTC. This translates into CSVARSSSYNEQFF.

This clonotype was recorded a few times. The V call is TRBV4-1, the J call TRBJ2-5, with 10 bases aligning to TRBD1. The CDR3 covers 15 residues. V shed 6 bases, J shed 2 bases, and the junction held 6 bases outside the gene matches. In germline, CDR1 is MGHRA, CDR2 YSYEKL. CDR3 coding DNA: TGCGCCAGCAGTCAGCCGGGACAGGGGCAAGAGACCCAGTACTTC. Its protein product is CASSQPGQGQETQYF.

V is TRBV13 and J is TRBJ2-7; D might be TRBD1 (6 bases). The V end lost 4 bases, the J end lost 7 bases, and 23 bases lay between the germline ends. Germline loops: CDR1 PRHDT, CDR2 FYEKMQ (reference sequence). This CDR3 comprises 16 residues. CDR3 region: CASSSHRDNSYNEQYF. The DNA of the CDR3 is TGTGCCAGCAGCTCCCACCGGGACAACTCCTACAATGAGCAGTACTTC.

J is TRBJ1-1 and V is TRBV28; D is possibly TRBD1 (5 bases). Between the trimmed V and J ends, which lost 1 base and 4 bases, there was a span of 16 bases. There are 16 residues in the CDR3. The germline gives CDR1 MDHEN, CDR2 SYDVKM. The CDR3 nucleotides read TGTGCCAGCAGTTTATTCAGGGCGTGGGTAATCACTGAAGCTTTCTTT. Protein: CASSLFRAWVITEAFF.

This clonotype was counted a few times. This chain uses TRBV20-1 with TRBJ2-4, with TRBD1 identical over 10 bases. Germline trimming cut 5 bases from V and 10 bases from J; bases unmatched to any gene: 5. The germline V gene has CDR1 DFQATT and CDR2 SNEGSKA (reference sequence). The CDR3 is 12 residues long. DNA for the CDR3: TGCAGTGCTCTTTGGACAGGGGGAATTCAGTACTTC. It translates to CSALWTGGIQYF.

The genes are TRBV5-1 and TRBJ1-1; a possible D gene is TRBD1 (5 bases). CDR1 and CDR2 (germline): SGHRS, YFSETQ. V was clipped by 4 bases and J by 1 base, with 14 bases between them. There are 15 residues in the CDR3. The CDR3 reads CASSVPGTGNTEAFF. In nucleotides, the CDR3 is TGCGCCAGCAGCGTCCCAGGGACGGGGAACACTGAAGCTTTCTTT.

Only a few counts were recorded for this clonotype. V is TRBV6-1 and J is TRBJ2-5, with 8 bases matching TRBD1. CDR3 size: 14 residues. Germline-derived CDR1 and CDR2 are MNHNS and SASEGT. The V segment lost 4 bases and the J segment 1 base; nucleotides outside the gene matches: 2. The CDR3 bases are TGTGCCAGCAGTGCGGGACAGGCCCAAGAGACCCAGTACTTC. This sequence encodes CASSAGQAQETQYF.

The table lists this clonotype with a few counts. The V call is TRBV6-5, the J call TRBJ2-4, with 12 bases fitting TRBD1. Losses at the gene ends were 6 bases for V and 15 bases for J; bases not matched to a gene: 9. The CDR3 loop spans 13 amino acids. Germline V gives CDR1 MNHEY, CDR2 SVGAGI. CDR3 DNA sequence: TGTGCCAGCAGACAAGGGACAGGGGGCGCGGGGTACTTC. It specifies CASRQGTGGAGYF.

The CDR3 loop is CASSLVGFRGEQYF. For the CDR3, the DNA is TGTGCCAGCAGCTTAGTGGGTTTTAGGGGCGAGCAGTACTTC. V gene TRBV7-8 combines with J gene TRBJ2-7; D is perhaps TRBD1 (5 bases). Trimming took off 1 base at V and 6 bases at J, with 13 bases between the two ends. The CDR3 loop spans 14 amino acids. In germline, CDR1 is SGHVS, CDR2 FQNEAQ.

This clonotype turned up a few times. This chain joins TRBV20-1 and TRBJ2-1; 10 bases match TRBD2. Germline CDR1 is DFQATT and CDR2 is SNEGSKA (reference sequence). J gave up 3 bases and V 4 bases, and 6 bases lay outside the gene matches. CDR3 length: 15 residues. This chain's CDR3 is CSAIPRTSGYNEQFF. Written as DNA, the CDR3 is TGCAGTGCTATCCCCCGGACTAGCGGCTACAATGAGCAGTTCTTC.

This sequence joins TRBV6-5 and TRBJ2-1; the D gene is possibly TRBD2 (6 bases). CDR1 MNHEY and CDR2 SVGAGI come from the germline V gene. V lost 6 bases, J lost 0 bases, and 15 bases lay in between. This CDR3 spans 16 amino acids. Here the CDR3 reads CASSPDRLGSYNEQFF. CDR3 sequence (DNA): TGTGCCAGCAGCCCCGACCGACTAGGCTCCTACAATGAGCAGTTCTTC.

The chain has TRBV5-1 and TRBJ1-2; TRBD1 matches at 8 bases. Germline-derived CDR1 and CDR2 are SGHRS and YFSETQ. V shed 3 bases, J shed 4 bases, and the junction held 8 bases outside the gene matches. The CDR3 runs 15 residues. CDR3 nucleotides: TGCGCCAGCAGCTCAACGGACAGGGACCGCTATGGCTACACCTTC. Residues: CASSSTDRDRYGYTF.

This clonotype was counted between two and nine times. The chain joins TRBV7-6 to TRBJ2-1; D is tentatively TRBD1 or TRBD2 (5 bases each). V lost 1 base, J lost 7 bases, and 17 bases lay in between. Germline V lookup: CDR1 SGHVS, CDR2 FNYEAQ. This CDR3 is 16 amino acids long. The CDR3 DNA is TGTGCCAGCAGCTTAGGGCCGGGACCACTGATAAATGAGCAGTTCTTC. Its translation is CASSLGPGPLINEQFF. Full variable domain (remainder filled in from reference TRBV7-6 and TRBJ2-1): GAGVSQSPRYKVTKRGQDVALRCDPISGHVSLYWYRQALGQGPEFLTYFNYEAQQDKSGLPNDRFSAERPEGSISTLTIQRTEQRDSAMYRCASSLGPGPLINEQFFGPGTRLTVL.

This clonotype was detected many times. The chain couples TRBV12-3 or TRBV12-4 to TRBJ2-5, with D perhaps TRBD2 (5 bases). V was cut by 6 bases and J by 2 bases, with 10 bases left in between. CDR3 length: 13 residues. CDR3 region: CASSFGVQETQYF. CDR3 nucleotide sequence: TGTGCCAGCAGCTTCGGGGTTCAAGAGACCCAGTACTTC.

This clonotype appeared a few times. The J gene is TRBJ2-1, the V gene TRBV20-1; 10 bases are a match to TRBD2. The CDR3 extends over 15 amino acids. J was trimmed by 8 bases and V by 1 base; bases with no gene match: 8. Germline-derived CDR1 and CDR2 are DFQATT and SNEGSKA (reference sequence). CDR3 nucleotides: TGCAGTGCTAGAGTTCCGGGACTAGCGTTGTATGAGCAGTTCTTC. This gives the protein CSARVPGLALYEQFF.

This clonotype has a handful of counts. The gene calls are TRBV7-2 and TRBJ1-1; D uncertain. V shed 5 bases and J shed 7 bases, with 14 bases lying between them. CDR3 size: 13 residues. Germline V CDR1 and CDR2: SGHTA, FQGNSA. The CDR3 DNA follows: TGTGCCAGCAGCCCAAGGACTGCTTATGAAGCTTTCTTT. Its translation: CASSPRTAYEAFF. The whole variable domain, filled in from reference TRBV7-2 and TRBJ1-1, reads GAGVSQSPSNKVTEKGKDVELRCDPISGHTALYWYRQSLGQGLEFLIYFQGNSAPDKSGLPSDRFSAERTGGSVSTLTIQRTQQEDSAVYLCASSPRTAYEAFFGQGTRLTVV.

This clonotype was counted once. This sequence joins TRBV5-1 and TRBJ2-5; D is ambiguous. Germline loops: CDR1 SGHRS, CDR2 YFSETQ. This CDR3 spans 17 amino acids. With 4 bases removed from V and 0 bases from J, the gap between germline ends came to 19 bases. The CDR3 sequence is CASSPAPRTDDQETQYF. CDR3 bases: TGCGCCAGCAGCCCCGCCCCCCGGACGGACGACCAAGAGACCCAGTACTTC. The whole variable domain, filled in from reference TRBV5-1 and TRBJ2-5, reads KAGVTQTPRYLIKTRGQQVTLSCSPISGHRSVSWYQQTPGQGLQFLFEYFSETQRNKGNFPGRFSGRQFSNSRSEMNVSTLELGDSALYLCASSPAPRTDDQETQYFGPGTRLLVL.

The chain has TRBV7-3 and TRBJ2-7; tentatively, D is TRBD2 (6 bases). CDR3 length: 15 residues. Trimming took 2 bases from V and 4 from J, leaving 15 bases between them. Germline V gene sequence: CDR1 SGHTA, CDR2 FQGTGA. CDR3 residues: CASSLDGSGKYEQYF. CDR3 sequence (DNA): TGTGCCAGCAGCTTAGACGGGAGCGGTAAATACGAGCAGTACTTC.

The chain joins TRBV20-1 to TRBJ1-1; D uncertain. The germline V gene has CDR1 DFQATT and CDR2 SNEGSKA (reference sequence). The ends were cut back, 3 bases at V and 1 base at J, with 12 bases in the middle. This CDR3 has 14 residues. The CDR3 region has the DNA TGCAGTGCTAGTCAGATGAAGAAGAACACTGAAGCTTTCTTT. Its protein product is CSASQMKKNTEAFF.

The rearrangement uses TRBV29-1 and TRBJ2-1; 11 nucleotides line up with TRBD1. V shed 7 bases and J 8 bases; nucleotides not matched to a gene: 10. The CDR3 is 14 amino acids. The germline CDR1 and CDR2 sequences are SQVTM and ANQGSEA. The CDR3 DNA reads TGCAGCGGTCGACCGGGACAGGGGGGGCATGAGCAGTTCTTC. As protein: CSGRPGQGGHEQFF.

As DNA, the CDR3 is TGCAGTGCTAGATATACTAGCGGGAGGGCCTTGGGTGAGCAGTTCTTC. It specifies CSARYTSGRALGEQFF. The chain combines TRBV20-1 with TRBJ2-1; 13 nucleotides line up with TRBD2. CDR1 DFQATT and CDR2 SNEGSKA come from the germline V gene (reference sequence). V shed 2 bases, J shed 9 bases, and the junction held 10 bases outside the gene matches. The CDR3 contains 16 residues.

This clonotype has a single count. Relative to the germline gene, one junction end is altered; a read error may explain this. V gene TRBV15 combines with J gene TRBJ2-1; the D is unclear. The V gene's germline CDR1 is LNHNV and CDR2 YYDKDF (reference sequence). The CDR3 length is 15 residues. The chain's CDR3 is CAARWLDPPRNEQFF. For the CDR3, the DNA is TGTGCCGCCAGGTGGCTGGACCCACCAAGGAATGAGCAGTTCTTC.

This clonotype was seen many times. J is TRBJ2-1 and V is TRBV7-3; perhaps TRBD2 as D (5 bases). The CDR3 extends over 13 amino acids. V lost 5 bases to trimming and J lost 5 bases, with 10 bases between them. The germline CDR1 and CDR2 sequences are SGHTA and FQGTGA. The CDR3 DNA reads as TGTGCCAGCAGCAAACGGGGAAACAATGAGCAGTTCTTC. Encoded protein: CASSKRGNNEQFF. Filled out from reference TRBV7-3 and TRBJ2-1, the complete variable domain reads GAGVSQTPSNKVTEKGKYVELRCDPISGHTALYWYRQSLGQGPEFLIYFQGTGAADDSGLPNDRFFAVRPEGSVSTLKIQRTERGDSAVYLCASSKRGNNEQFFGPGTRLTVL.

This clonotype turned up a few times. The chain combines TRBV24-1 with TRBJ2-1; a possible D gene is TRBD2 (6 bases). V lost 4 bases, J lost 0 bases, and 12 bases lay in between. The CDR3 extends over 16 amino acids. The germline CDR1 and CDR2 sequences are KGHDR and SFDVKD. The DNA for the CDR3 is TGTGCCACCAGTGAGCCCGGGAGCCCCTCCTACAATGAGCAGTTCTTC. Translation: CATSEPGSPSYNEQFF.

The chain carries TRBV19 and TRBJ1-1; possible D gene TRBD1, 6 bases. This CDR3 region has 13 residues. Germline assignment: CDR1 LNHDA and CDR2 SQIVND (reference sequence). Trimming removed 4 bases from V and 4 bases from J, with 10 bases in between. This chain's CDR3 is CASSRRQATEAFF. The CDR3, as DNA: TGTGCCAGTAGTAGAAGACAGGCCACTGAAGCTTTCTTT.

The CDR3 region is CATSRDQGLAGSEQYF. The CDR3 bases are TGTGCCACCAGCAGAGATCAGGGACTAGCGGGAAGCGAGCAGTACTTC. The V and J genes are TRBV15 and TRBJ2-4; 13 positions agree with TRBD2. The J call may not be correct, given that the DNA end is closer to TRBJ2-7. In germline, CDR1 is LNHNV, CDR2 YYDKDF (reference sequence). The CDR3 spans 16 residues.

Comment on this clonotype: The DNA is omitted, as the CDR3 cannot be located on it reliably, and the CDR3 follows TCRdb's listing. The chain employs TRBV12-3 or TRBV12-4 and TRBJ2-1. The CDR3 comprises 13 residues, both ends counted. CDR3 sequence reads: CASSSSVLNEQFF.

V usage is TRBV5-1 and J usage is TRBJ2-7, with 7 bases fitting TRBD2. Germline CDR1 is SGHRS and CDR2 is YFSETQ. The CDR3 is made up of 17 amino acids. Trimming cost V 0 bases and J 0 bases; bases outside gene matches: 9. DNA for the CDR3: TGCGCCAGCAGCTTGGATTGGAGCGGGGTTAGCTCCTACGAGCAGTACTTC. This codes for CASSLDWSGVSSYEQYF.

This rearrangement joins TRBV7-9 to TRBJ2-7; D ambiguous. CDR1 and CDR2 from the germline V gene are SEHNR and FQNEAQ (reference sequence). The CDR3 runs to 13 residues. Trimming removed 5 bases at V and 0 bases at J, with 8 bases between. CDR3 region: CASSPNSSYEQYF. As DNA, the CDR3 is TGTGCCAGCAGCCCCAATAGCTCCTACGAGCAGTACTTC.